A single sample gave rise to the 25 T cell receptor beta chains below, sequenced in a study of patients and donors after allogeneic stem cell transplantation. TCRdb re-analysed the RT-PCR reads in MiXCR, keeping a single row per CDR3 protein. The sample has about 74,000 distinct CDR3 sequences, around 27% seen once; the top ten hold more than 20%. Sequencing used blood, either unsorted or a sorted T cell fraction (not recorded which). These receptors originate from a human donor who was either an allogeneic HSCT recipient or a stem cell or donor lymphocyte infusion donor (not recorded which). It is not recorded whose cells these are; they may come from a transplant donor.

The rearrangement joins TRBV7-6 to TRBJ1-4; the D gene is possibly TRBD1 (5 bases). V lost 1 base and J 8 bases, leaving 8 bases between the germline ends. Germline-derived CDR1 and CDR2 are SGHVS and FNYEAQ. This CDR3 comprises 13 residues. The CDR3 region has the DNA TGTGCCAGCAGCTTAGTGGGGGTGGAAAAACTGTTTTTT. Translation: CASSLVGVEKLFF.

The chain carries TRBV12-3 or TRBV12-4 and TRBJ2-1; 9 bases align to TRBD1. Unmatched junction bases numbered 5, after V lost 3 bases and J lost 8 bases. The CDR3 is 14 residues long. The CDR3 protein is CASSFLDRGYEQFF. The CDR3 DNA reads TGTGCCAGCAGTTTTCTGGACAGGGGATATGAGCAGTTCTTC.

The genes are TRBV7-2 and TRBJ1-5, with D possibly being TRBD1 (5 bases). Germline-derived CDR1 and CDR2 are SGHTA and FQGNSA. This CDR3 is 13 amino acids long. The V end was cut by 6 bases, the J end by 10 bases, with 16 bases between. As DNA, the CDR3 is TGTGCCAGCAGTATAAATTACGGGACCCCCCAGCATTTT. This encodes CASSINYGTPQHF.

The chain joins TRBV6-2 or TRBV6-3 to TRBJ2-1; no firm D call. The CDR3 runs to 13 residues. V lost 0 bases and J 12 bases, leaving 12 bases between the germline ends. Looked up from germline, CDR1 is MNHEY and CDR2 is SVGEGT. DNA for the CDR3: TGTGCCAGCAGTTACTCTGGGTTGACCGTGCAGTTCTTC. It is translated as CASSYSGLTVQFF.

This clonotype was found a few times. The J gene is TRBJ1-5, the V gene TRBV12-3 or TRBV12-4, with TRBD1 identical over 9 bases. V was pared by 5 bases and J by 6 bases, with 8 bases of the junction left unmatched. The CDR3 spans 15 residues. The CDR3 DNA sequence: TGTGCCAGCAGTCTAGAGGACAGGGGAGGTCAGCCCCAGCATTTT. This gives the protein CASSLEDRGGQPQHF.

This clonotype was recorded only once. The J gene is TRBJ1-1, the V gene TRBV20-1; 7 bases align to TRBD1. The V segment lost 5 bases and the J segment 1 base; nucleotides outside the gene matches: 4. Germline values: CDR1 DFQATT, CDR2 SNEGSKA (reference sequence). The CDR3 totals 13 residues. DNA of the CDR3: TGCAGTGCTCAACAGGGGAGGAACACTGAAGCTTTCTTT. Translating it yields CSAQQGRNTEAFF.

This clonotype was seen only a few times. This rearrangement joins TRBV4-1 to TRBJ2-1, with TRBD2 as a possible D gene (5 bases). This CDR3 comprises 12 residues. Germline V gene lookup returns CDR1 MGHRA and CDR2 YSYEKL. V was clipped by 0 bases and J by 8 bases, with 5 bases between them. CDR3 loop: CASSQERDEQFF. In DNA, the CDR3 is TGCGCCAGCAGCCAAGAGAGGGATGAGCAGTTCTTC.

This clonotype was observed many times. The chain uses TRBV7-2 and TRBJ1-1; D gene unclear. The V gene lost 4 bases and the J gene lost 8 bases, with 14 bases spanning the gap. This CDR3 is 13 amino acids long. The germline V gene encodes CDR1 SGHTA and CDR2 FQGNSA. The CDR3 sequence is CASSSYLLMEAFF. In DNA, the CDR3 is TGTGCCAGCAGCTCATACCTACTGATGGAAGCTTTCTTT.

The rearrangement links TRBV13 to TRBJ2-3; TRBD2 is a possible D gene (7 bases). Germline CDR1 reads PRHDT; CDR2 reads FYEKMQ (reference sequence). The V gene lost 11 bases and the J gene lost 3 bases, with 24 bases spanning the gap. The CDR3 covers 16 residues. The CDR3 DNA is TGTGCCGGAACTCCCCTTTCGGGGGGCCAAACAGATACGCAGTATTTT. It specifies CAGTPLSGGQTDTQYF.

This sequence joins TRBV11-2 and TRBJ1-2; D remains unclear. Trimming pared 2 bases from V and 5 bases from J, leaving 12 bases between. Germline CDR1 and CDR2: SGHAT and FQNNGV. CDR3 length: 14 residues. CDR3 region: CASSLRGSPYGYTF. CDR3 in DNA: TGTGCCAGCAGCTTACGAGGGTCACCTTATGGCTACACCTTC.

This CDR3 is CASSLASSGGPPEQFF. CDR3 in DNA: TGTGCCAGCAGCTTGGCCTCGTCGGGAGGGCCCCCTGAGCAGTTCTTC. This sequence joins TRBV5-6 and TRBJ2-1, with 8 bases that match TRBD2. This CDR3 is built from 16 residues. Germline V gene data show CDR1 as SGHDT and CDR2 as YYEEEE. Trimming at V came to 0 bases and at J to 9 bases, leaving 11 bases not matched to a gene.

The chain joins TRBV20-1 to TRBJ2-7; D may be TRBD1 (7 bases). This CDR3 contains 14 residues. V was clipped by 6 bases and J by 0 bases, with 15 bases between them. Germline V gene lookup returns CDR1 DFQATT and CDR2 SNEGSKA (reference sequence). The DNA for the CDR3 is TGCAGTGCCACGGCAGGGGGGCCCTCCTACGAGCAGTACTTC. It encodes CSATAGGPSYEQYF.

The V gene is TRBV2, the J gene TRBJ2-1; possibly TRBD1 for D (6 bases). Looked up from germline, CDR1 is SNHLY and CDR2 is FYNNEI. The CDR3 runs to 16 residues. Trimming cost V 6 bases and J 0 bases, with 15 bases left between them. As DNA, the CDR3 is TGTGCCAGCAGCGCCACCCAGGGGAGCTCCTACAATGAGCAGTTCTTC. Encoded protein: CASSATQGSSYNEQFF. Full variable domain (outside the CDR3, taken from reference TRBV2 and TRBJ2-1): EPEVTQTPSHQVTQMGQEVILRCVPISNHLYFYWYRQILGQKVEFLVSFYNNEISEKSEIFDDQFSVERPDGSNFTLKIRSTKLEDSAMYFCASSATQGSSYNEQFFGPGTRLTVL.

This clonotype has a handful of counts. The chain is built from TRBV7-3 and TRBJ2-5; a weak D match, TRBD2 (5 bases). V was trimmed by 0 bases and J by 3 bases, leaving 8 bases between them. The V gene's germline CDR1 is SGHTA and CDR2 FQGTGA. This CDR3 comprises 14 residues. CDR3: CASSLTGVEETQYF. The CDR3, as DNA: TGTGCCAGCAGCTTAACCGGGGTAGAAGAGACCCAGTACTTC.

This clonotype was detected a few times. The chain carries TRBV5-1 and TRBJ2-3; D gene unclear. CDR1 and CDR2 from the germline V gene are SGHRS and YFSETQ. The CDR3 sequence is 15 residues long. V lost 4 bases and J 2 bases, leaving 14 bases between the germline ends. This CDR3 reads CASSLPRANTDTQYF. In DNA, the CDR3 is TGCGCCAGCAGCCTCCCCCGGGCAAACACAGATACGCAGTATTTT.

This clonotype showed up just a few times. CDR3 DNA: TGTGCCAGCAGCTCGAGGGGGTGGTACGTAAACTACAATGAGCAGTTCTTC. Encoded protein: CASSSRGWYVNYNEQFF. The V call is TRBV7-2, the J call TRBJ2-1, with a tentative D call TRBD1 (6 bases). Per the germline V gene, CDR1 is SGHTA and CDR2 is FQGNSA. V was cut by 4 bases and J by 3 bases, with 19 bases left in between. CDR3 length: 17 residues. The full variable domain, its missing parts supplied by reference TRBV7-2 and TRBJ2-1, is GAGVSQSPSNKVTEKGKDVELRCDPISGHTALYWYRQSLGQGLEFLIYFQGNSAPDKSGLPSDRFSAERTGGSVSTLTIQRTQQEDSAVYLCASSSRGWYVNYNEQFFGPGTRLTVL.

The chain employs TRBV18 and TRBJ2-7; D assignment may be TRBD1 or TRBD2 (7 bases each). The CDR3 consists of 14 residues. Trimming pared 2 bases from V and 5 bases from J, leaving 13 bases between. The germline CDR1 and CDR2 sequences are KGHSH and LQKENI. The CDR3 spells CASSPMGGGNEQYF. The CDR3, as DNA: TGTGCCAGCTCACCAATGGGAGGGGGCAACGAGCAGTACTTC.

V and J are TRBV7-8 and TRBJ1-1; possible D gene TRBD1, 6 bases. The ends were cut back, 4 bases at V and 1 base at J, with 10 bases in the middle. There are 14 residues in the CDR3. The germline V gene has CDR1 SGHVS and CDR2 FQNEAQ. CDR3 DNA sequence: TGTGCCAGCAGCTCGACAGGCTGGAACACTGAAGCTTTCTTT. It encodes CASSSTGWNTEAFF.

The chain couples TRBV7-3 to TRBJ1-2; 7 bases agree with TRBD1. The V gene end was trimmed by 2 bases and the J gene end by 3 bases; junction bases not matched to a gene: 3. The CDR3 spans 14 residues. The germline V gene encodes CDR1 SGHTA and CDR2 FQGTGA. The DNA for the CDR3 is TGTGCCAGCAGCTTAGGGGGGACAGACTATGGCTACACCTTC. It yields the protein CASSLGGTDYGYTF.

The chain recombines TRBV5-1 with TRBJ2-1, with 8 nucleotides matching TRBD2. Germline values: CDR1 SGHRS, CDR2 YFSETQ. The V and J ends lost 3 bases and 9 bases, in that order; junction bases with no gene match: 8. The CDR3 is 14 residues long. The CDR3 nucleotides are TGCGCCAGCAGCTGGGGACTAGAAGTCAGTGAGCAGTTCTTC. Translating gives CASSWGLEVSEQFF. Filled out from reference TRBV5-1 and TRBJ2-1, the complete variable domain reads KAGVTQTPRYLIKTRGQQVTLSCSPISGHRSVSWYQQTPGQGLQFLFEYFSETQRNKGNFPGRFSGRQFSNSRSEMNVSTLELGDSALYLCASSWGLEVSEQFFGPGTRLTVL.

The chain joins TRBV7-9 to TRBJ1-1, with D unclear. Trimming removed 5 bases from V and 3 bases from J, with 13 bases in between. This CDR3 has 14 amino acids. Per germline, CDR1 SEHNR and CDR2 FQNEAQ (reference sequence). CDR3 loop: CASSALKVHTEAFF. The CDR3 DNA is TGTGCCAGCAGCGCGTTAAAAGTACACACTGAAGCTTTCTTT.

The chain carries TRBV12-3 or TRBV12-4 and TRBJ1-2; no firm D call. The CDR3 runs to 12 residues. V gave up 2 bases and J gave up 3 bases, with 4 bases separating them. CDR3 protein: CASSLRHYGYTF. Written as DNA, the CDR3 is TGTGCCAGCAGTTTACGTCACTATGGCTACACCTTC.

V and J are TRBV6-5 and TRBJ2-5; the D is unclear. Germline V lookup: CDR1 MNHEY, CDR2 SVGAGI. The CDR3 runs to 14 residues. Trimming pared 2 bases from V and 5 bases from J, leaving 12 bases between. The CDR3 loop is CASSYEAATETQYF. CDR3 DNA: TGTGCCAGCAGTTACGAGGCGGCCACGGAGACCCAGTACTTC.

The rearrangement joins TRBV5-1 to TRBJ1-2; 11 positions match TRBD1. Trimming took 4 bases from V and 4 from J; bases not matched to a gene: 6. The CDR3 consists of 15 residues. CDR1 is SGHRS and CDR2 is YFSETQ in the germline V gene. CDR3 region: CASSPGQGASYGYTF. CDR3 sequence (DNA): TGCGCCAGCAGCCCAGGACAGGGGGCAAGCTATGGCTACACCTTC.

This chain connects TRBV7-9 to TRBJ2-1, with 10 bases fitting TRBD1. The CDR3 is 15 amino acids. Germline CDR1 and CDR2: SEHNR and FQNEAQ (reference sequence). Trimming removed 4 bases from V and 6 bases from J; junction bases left unmatched: 6. CDR3 coding DNA: TGTGCCAGCAGCTCAGACAGGGGGCTAGGCAATGAGCAGTTCTTC. Translating it yields CASSSDRGLGNEQFF. Drawing the rest from reference TRBV7-9 and TRBJ2-1, the complete variable domain is DTGVSQNPRHKITKRGQNVTFRCDPISEHNRLYWYRQTLGQGPEFLTYFQNEAQLEKSRLLSDRFSAERPKGSFSTLEIQRTEQGDSAMYLCASSSDRGLGNEQFFGPGTRLTVL.